This T cell receptor beta chain was identified during a study of cytomegalovirus exposure and HLA in healthy donors. Study conclusions and caveats: Prior analysis indicated that the majority of TCR beta V segments exhibited productivity approximately 87% or approximately 30% of the time. One cluster of highly shared sequence variants probably arose as a sequencing artifact.

Regarding donors, all were healthy bone marrow donors. Germline V gene sequence: CDR1 LNHNV, CDR2 YYDKDF (reference sequence). Trimming at V came to 6 bases and at J to 4 bases, leaving 4 bases not matched to a gene. This CDR3 spans 14 amino acids. Points on this clone: The target antigen is unknown. Other DNA sequences in the same sample also yield this CDR3.

The PCR contained 60 Vbeta and 13 Jbeta primers. Original data processing: The count from a later analysis was 65 million to 90 million unique TCR beta chains, 9.5 million to 11 million of them shared. Sequencing was performed with immunoSEQ multiplex PCR; in TCRdb, only in-frame clones are kept and a portion is missing. The V and J calls and clone size come from that table; D and trimming were worked out from the DNA. Here the sample spans some 200,000 clones, 75% to 85% being singletons. This sequence joins TRBV15 and TRBJ2-7, with TRBD2 identical over 12 bases. The material sequenced was PBMCs. This clonotype was obtained from a woman aged 45-65 years in good health and CMV-seronegative. The DNA of the CDR3 is TGTGCCACCAGTCCGACTAGCGGGAGTTACGAGCAGTACTTC. The encoded protein is CATSPTSGSYEQYF.